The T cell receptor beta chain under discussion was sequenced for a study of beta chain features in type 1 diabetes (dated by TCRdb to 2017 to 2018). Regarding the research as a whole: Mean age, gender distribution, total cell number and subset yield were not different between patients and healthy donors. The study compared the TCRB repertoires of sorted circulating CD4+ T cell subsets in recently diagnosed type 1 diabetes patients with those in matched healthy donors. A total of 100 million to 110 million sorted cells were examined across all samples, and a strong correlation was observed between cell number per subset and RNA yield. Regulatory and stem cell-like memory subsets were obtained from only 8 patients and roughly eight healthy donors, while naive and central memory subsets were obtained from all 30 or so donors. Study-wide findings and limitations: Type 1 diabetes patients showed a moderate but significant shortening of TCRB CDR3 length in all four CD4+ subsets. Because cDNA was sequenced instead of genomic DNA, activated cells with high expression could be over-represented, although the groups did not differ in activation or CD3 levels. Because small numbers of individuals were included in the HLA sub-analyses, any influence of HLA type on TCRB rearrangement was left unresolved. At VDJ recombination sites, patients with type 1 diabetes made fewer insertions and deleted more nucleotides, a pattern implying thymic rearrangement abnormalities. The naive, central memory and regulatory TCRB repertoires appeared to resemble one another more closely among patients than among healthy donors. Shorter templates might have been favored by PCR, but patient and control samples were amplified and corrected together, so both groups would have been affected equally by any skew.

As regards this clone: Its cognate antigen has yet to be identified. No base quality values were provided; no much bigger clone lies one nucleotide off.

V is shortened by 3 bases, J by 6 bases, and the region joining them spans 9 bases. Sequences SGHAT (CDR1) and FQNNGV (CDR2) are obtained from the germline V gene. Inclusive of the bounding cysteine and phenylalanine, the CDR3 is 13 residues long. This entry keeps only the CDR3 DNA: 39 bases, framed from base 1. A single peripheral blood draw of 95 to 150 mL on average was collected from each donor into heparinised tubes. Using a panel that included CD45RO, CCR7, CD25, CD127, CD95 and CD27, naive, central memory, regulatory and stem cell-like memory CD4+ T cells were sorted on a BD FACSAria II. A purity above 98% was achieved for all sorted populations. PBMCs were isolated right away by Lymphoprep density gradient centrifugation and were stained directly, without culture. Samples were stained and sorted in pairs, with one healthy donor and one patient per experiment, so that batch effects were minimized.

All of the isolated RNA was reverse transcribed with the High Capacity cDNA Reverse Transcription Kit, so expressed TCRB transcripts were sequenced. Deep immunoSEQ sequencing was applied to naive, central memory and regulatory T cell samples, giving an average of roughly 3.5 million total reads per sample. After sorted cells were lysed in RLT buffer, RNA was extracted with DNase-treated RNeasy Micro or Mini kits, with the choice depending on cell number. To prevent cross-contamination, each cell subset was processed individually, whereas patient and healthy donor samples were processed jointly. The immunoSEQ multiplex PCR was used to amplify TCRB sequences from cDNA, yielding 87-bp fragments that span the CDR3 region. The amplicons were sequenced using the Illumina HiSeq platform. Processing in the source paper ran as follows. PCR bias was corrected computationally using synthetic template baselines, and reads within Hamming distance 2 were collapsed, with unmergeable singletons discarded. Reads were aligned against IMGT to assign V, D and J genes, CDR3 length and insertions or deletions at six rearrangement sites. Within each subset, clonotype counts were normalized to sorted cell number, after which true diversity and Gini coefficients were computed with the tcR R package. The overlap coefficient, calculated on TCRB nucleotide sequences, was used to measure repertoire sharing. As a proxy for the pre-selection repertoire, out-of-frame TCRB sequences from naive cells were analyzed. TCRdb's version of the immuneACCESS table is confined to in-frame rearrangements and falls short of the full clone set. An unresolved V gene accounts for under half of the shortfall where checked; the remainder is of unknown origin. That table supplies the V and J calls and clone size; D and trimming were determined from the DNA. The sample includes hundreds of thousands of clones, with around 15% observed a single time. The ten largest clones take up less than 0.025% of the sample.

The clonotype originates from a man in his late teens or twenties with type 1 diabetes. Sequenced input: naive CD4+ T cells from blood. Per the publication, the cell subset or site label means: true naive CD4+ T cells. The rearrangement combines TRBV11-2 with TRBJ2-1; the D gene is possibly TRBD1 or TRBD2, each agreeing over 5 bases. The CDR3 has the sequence CASSLMGRNEQFF. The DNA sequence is TGTGCCAGCAGCTTGATGGGACGCAATGAGCAGTTCTTC.